This TCR beta chain was obtained from a study of blood T cell repertoires in COVID-19. Study at large: The United States, Italy and Spain supplied acute and convalescent COVID-19 samples. T cells, B-cell-depleted T cells, or PBMCs provided the cDNA or gDNA that served as material.

About this clone: The same CDR3 also results from other DNA sequences found in this sample.

Participant-reported clinical history was the basis for cohort assignment. The recovered donors of Cohort 3 showed two negative PCRs, clearance, or symptom resolution. The CDR3 is made up of 15 amino acids. Germline V lookup: CDR1 KGHSH, CDR2 LQKENI. The junction had 4 bases not matched to a gene; V was cut back by 3 bases and J by 2 bases. The table came from immunoSEQ multiplex PCR; TCRdb's copy has only in-frame clones and leaves some out. The sample consists of 200,000 to 250,000 clones, around 86% of them appearing once. Specimen: PBMCs or T cells enriched from blood (not recorded which). The source is a woman between 50 and 59 years old who had recovered from COVID-19. This chain uses TRBV18 with TRBJ1-1, with 9 bases identical to TRBD1. The CDR3: CASSPRTGENTEAFF. CDR3 sequence (DNA): TGTGCCAGCTCACCCCGGACAGGGGAAAACACTGAAGCTTTCTTT. The variable domain in full, with the rest retrieved from reference TRBV18 and TRBJ1-1, is NAGVMQNPRHLVRRRGQEARLRCSPMKGHSHVYWYRQLPEEGLKFMVYLQKENIIDESGMPKERFSAEFPKEGPSILRIQQVVRGDSAAYFCASSPRTGENTEAFFGQGTRLTVV.